The clone carrying this T cell receptor beta chain was recorded many times. What it binds is not known. TCRdb passed the 5' RACE reads through MiXCR, listing each CDR3 protein once. The table has 250,000 or so distinct CDR3 sequences, roughly 10% seen once. This CDR3 region has 18 residues. The trim removed 5 bases at V and 4 bases at J, leaving 16 bases unmatched. This sample is part of a study of T-cell memory formation after mild COVID-19. Study details: There were largely donor-specific TCR clusters. Regarding the study as a whole: A second wave expanding day 15 to 37 was CD4+-biased; contracting clones were balanced. The pre-infection memory compartment contained some responding clones, suggesting cross-reactive memory joined.

The chain recombines TRBV12-3 or TRBV12-4 with TRBJ2-3, with 9 bases matching TRBD1. The sequencing input was PBMCs or a T cell subset sorted from them (not recorded which). This clonotype originated in a man younger than 35 who had mild COVID-19 (a few samples of this study predate the infection). Cell type and time point are not known. This CDR3 reads CASSPNNRDRVSADTQYF. The CDR3 DNA sequence: TGTGCCAGCAGTCCGAATAACCGGGACAGGGTATCAGCAGATACGCAGTATTTT.